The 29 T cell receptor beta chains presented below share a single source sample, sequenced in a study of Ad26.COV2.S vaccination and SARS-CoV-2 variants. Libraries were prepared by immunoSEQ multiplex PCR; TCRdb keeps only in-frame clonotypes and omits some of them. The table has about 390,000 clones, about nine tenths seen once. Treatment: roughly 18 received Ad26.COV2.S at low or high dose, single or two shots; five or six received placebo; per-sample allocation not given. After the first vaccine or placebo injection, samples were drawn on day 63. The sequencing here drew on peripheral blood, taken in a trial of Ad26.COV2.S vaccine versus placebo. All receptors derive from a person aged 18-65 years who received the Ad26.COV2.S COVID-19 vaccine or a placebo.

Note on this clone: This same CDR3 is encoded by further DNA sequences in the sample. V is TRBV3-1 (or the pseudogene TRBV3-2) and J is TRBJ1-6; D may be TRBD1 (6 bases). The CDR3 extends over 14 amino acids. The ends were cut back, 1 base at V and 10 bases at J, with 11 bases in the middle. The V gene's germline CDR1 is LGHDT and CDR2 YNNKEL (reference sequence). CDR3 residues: CASSQGQGSSPLHF. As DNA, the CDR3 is TGTGCCAGCAGCCAAGGGCAGGGGTCCTCACCCCTCCACTTT.

As DNA, the CDR3 is TGTGCCAGCAGTCGGGACAGATCCGGGCTAATCTCTGGCTACACCTTC. It specifies CASSRDRSGLISGYTF. The V gene is TRBV25-1, the J gene TRBJ1-2; 7 bases fit TRBD1. Germline V gene sequence: CDR1 MGHDK, CDR2 SYGVNS. CDR3 length: 16 amino acids. Unmatched junction bases numbered 16, after V lost 5 bases and J lost 7 bases.

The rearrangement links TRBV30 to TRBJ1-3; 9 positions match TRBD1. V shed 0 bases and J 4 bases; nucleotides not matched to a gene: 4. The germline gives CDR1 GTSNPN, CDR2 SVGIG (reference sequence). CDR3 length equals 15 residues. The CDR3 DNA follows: TGTGCCTGGAGTGTATGGGGACAGGGAGGAAACACCATATATTTT. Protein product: CAWSVWGQGGNTIYF.

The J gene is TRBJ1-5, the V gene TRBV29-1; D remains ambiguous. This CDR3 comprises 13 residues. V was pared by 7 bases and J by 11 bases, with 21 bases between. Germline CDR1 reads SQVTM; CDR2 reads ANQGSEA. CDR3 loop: CSASRTIGRAQHF. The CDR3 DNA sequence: TGCAGCGCCTCTCGGACGATCGGGCGGGCCCAGCATTTT.

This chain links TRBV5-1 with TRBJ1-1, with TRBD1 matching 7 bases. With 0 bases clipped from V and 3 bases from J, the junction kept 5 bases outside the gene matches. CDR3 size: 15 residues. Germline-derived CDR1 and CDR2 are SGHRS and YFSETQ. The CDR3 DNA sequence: TGCGCCAGCAGCTTGGGGATCAGGGGGGACACTGAAGCTTTCTTT. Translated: CASSLGIRGDTEAFF.

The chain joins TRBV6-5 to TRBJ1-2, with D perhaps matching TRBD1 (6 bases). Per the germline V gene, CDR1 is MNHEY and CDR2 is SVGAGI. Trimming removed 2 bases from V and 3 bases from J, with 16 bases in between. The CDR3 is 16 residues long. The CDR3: CASSYLSGRGDYGYTF. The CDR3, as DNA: TGTGCCAGCAGTTACCTTAGCGGGAGGGGGGACTATGGCTACACCTTC.

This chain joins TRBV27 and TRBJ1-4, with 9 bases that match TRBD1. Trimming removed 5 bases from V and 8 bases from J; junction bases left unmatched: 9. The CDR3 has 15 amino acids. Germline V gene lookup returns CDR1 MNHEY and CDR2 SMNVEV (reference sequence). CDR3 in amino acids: CASSPYDRGEEKLFF. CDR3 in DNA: TGTGCCAGCAGTCCGTACGACAGGGGGGAGGAAAAACTGTTTTTT.

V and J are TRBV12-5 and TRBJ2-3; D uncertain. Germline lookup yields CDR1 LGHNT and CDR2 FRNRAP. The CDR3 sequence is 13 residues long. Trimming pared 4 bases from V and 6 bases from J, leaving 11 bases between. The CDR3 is CASGSDPTDTQYF. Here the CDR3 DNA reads TGTGCTAGTGGTTCAGATCCCACGGATACGCAGTATTTT.

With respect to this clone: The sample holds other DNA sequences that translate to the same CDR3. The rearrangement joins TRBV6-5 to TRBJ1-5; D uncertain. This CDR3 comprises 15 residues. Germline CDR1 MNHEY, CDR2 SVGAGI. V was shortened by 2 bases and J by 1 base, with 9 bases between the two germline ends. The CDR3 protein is CASSYRVGSNQPQHF. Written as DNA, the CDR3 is TGTGCCAGCAGTTACAGAGTCGGGAGCAATCAGCCCCAGCATTTT.

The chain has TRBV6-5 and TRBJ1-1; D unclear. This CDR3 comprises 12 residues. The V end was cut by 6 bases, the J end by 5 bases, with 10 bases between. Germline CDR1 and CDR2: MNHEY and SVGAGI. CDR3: CASRDRETEAFF. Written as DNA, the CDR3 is TGTGCCAGCAGGGACCGTGAGACTGAAGCTTTCTTT.

DNA for the CDR3: TGTGCCAGCAGCGATGAGGGACAACGAGCTTTCTTT. This codes for CASSDEGQRAFF. V is TRBV5-4 and J is TRBJ1-1, with D perhaps TRBD1 (6 bases). The length of the CDR3 is 12 residues. The V end lost 4 bases, the J end lost 10 bases, and 14 bases lay between the germline ends. Germline V gives CDR1 SGHNT, CDR2 YYREEE (reference sequence). Together with reference TRBV5-4 and TRBJ1-1, the CDR3 gives the full variable domain: ETGVTQSPTHLIKTRGQQVTLRCSSQSGHNTVSWYQQALGQGPQFIFQYYREEENGRGNFPPRFSGLQFPNYSSELNVNALELDDSALYLCASSDEGQRAFFGQGTRLTVV.

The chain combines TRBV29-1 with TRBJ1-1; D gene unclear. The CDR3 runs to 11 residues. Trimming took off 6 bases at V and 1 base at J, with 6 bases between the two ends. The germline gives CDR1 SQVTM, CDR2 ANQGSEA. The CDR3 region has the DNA TGCAGCGTCCACAGGAACACTGAAGCTTTCTTT. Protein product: CSVHRNTEAFF.

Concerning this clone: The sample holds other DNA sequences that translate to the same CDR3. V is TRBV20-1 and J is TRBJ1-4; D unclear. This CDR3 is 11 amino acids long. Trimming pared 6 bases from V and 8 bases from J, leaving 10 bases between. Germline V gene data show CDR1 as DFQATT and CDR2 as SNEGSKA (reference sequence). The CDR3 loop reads CSARDDEKLFF. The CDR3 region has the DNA TGCAGTGCCCGAGATGACGAAAAACTGTTTTTT.

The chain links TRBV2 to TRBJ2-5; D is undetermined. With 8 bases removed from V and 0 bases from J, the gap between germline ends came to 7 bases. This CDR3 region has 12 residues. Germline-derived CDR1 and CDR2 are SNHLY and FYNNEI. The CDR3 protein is CASRANQETQYF. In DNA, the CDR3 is TGTGCCAGCCGGGCCAACCAAGAGACCCAGTACTTC.

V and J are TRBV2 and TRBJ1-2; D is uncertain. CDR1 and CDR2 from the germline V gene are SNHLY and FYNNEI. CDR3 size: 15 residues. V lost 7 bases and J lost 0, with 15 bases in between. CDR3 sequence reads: CASKVARYTNYGYTF. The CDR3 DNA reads TGTGCCAGCAAGGTGGCGAGGTATACTAACTATGGCTACACCTTC.

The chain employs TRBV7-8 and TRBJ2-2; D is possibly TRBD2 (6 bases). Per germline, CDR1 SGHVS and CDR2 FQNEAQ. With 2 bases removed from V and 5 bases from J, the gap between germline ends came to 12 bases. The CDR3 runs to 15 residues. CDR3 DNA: TGTGCCAGCAGCTTATTGGGGGGATATACCGGGGAGCTGTTTTTT. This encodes CASSLLGGYTGELFF. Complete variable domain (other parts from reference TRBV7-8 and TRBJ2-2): GAGVSQSPRYKVAKRGQDVALRCDPISGHVSLFWYQQALGQGPEFLTYFQNEAQLDKSGLPSDRFFAERPEGSVSTLKIQRTQQEDSAVYLCASSLLGGYTGELFFGEGSRLTVL.

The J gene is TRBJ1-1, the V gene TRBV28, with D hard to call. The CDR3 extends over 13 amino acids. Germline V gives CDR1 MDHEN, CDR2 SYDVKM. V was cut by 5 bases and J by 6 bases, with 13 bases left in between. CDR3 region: CASSAPGLAEAFF. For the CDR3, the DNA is TGTGCCAGCAGTGCCCCGGGATTGGCTGAAGCTTTCTTT.

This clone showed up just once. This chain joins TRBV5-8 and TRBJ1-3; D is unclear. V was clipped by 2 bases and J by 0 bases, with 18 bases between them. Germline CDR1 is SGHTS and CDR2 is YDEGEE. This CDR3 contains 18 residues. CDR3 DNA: TGTGCCAGCAGCTTATCCTTGACACCGACCTACTCTGGAAACACCATATATTTT. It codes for CASSLSLTPTYSGNTIYF.

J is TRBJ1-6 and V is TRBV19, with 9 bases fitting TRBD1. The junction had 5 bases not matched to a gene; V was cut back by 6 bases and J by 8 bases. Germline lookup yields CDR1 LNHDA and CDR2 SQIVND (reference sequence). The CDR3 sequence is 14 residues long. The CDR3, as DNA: TGTGCCAGTAGAACAGGGGGCTCGTATTCACCCCTCCACTTT. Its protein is CASRTGGSYSPLHF.

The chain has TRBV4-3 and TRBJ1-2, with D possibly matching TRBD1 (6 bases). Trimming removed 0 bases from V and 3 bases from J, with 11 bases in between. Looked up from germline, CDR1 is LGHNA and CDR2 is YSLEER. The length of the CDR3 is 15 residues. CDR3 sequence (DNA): TGCGCCAGCAGCCAAGAGTTCAGGGGAGACTATGGCTACACCTTC. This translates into CASSQEFRGDYGYTF.

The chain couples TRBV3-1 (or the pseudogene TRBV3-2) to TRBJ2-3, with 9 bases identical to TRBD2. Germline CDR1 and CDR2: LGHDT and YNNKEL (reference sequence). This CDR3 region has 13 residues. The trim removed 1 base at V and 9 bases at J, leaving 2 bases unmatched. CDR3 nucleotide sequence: TGTGCCAGCAGCCAAGGTACTAGCGGGACGCAGTATTTT. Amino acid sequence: CASSQGTSGTQYF.

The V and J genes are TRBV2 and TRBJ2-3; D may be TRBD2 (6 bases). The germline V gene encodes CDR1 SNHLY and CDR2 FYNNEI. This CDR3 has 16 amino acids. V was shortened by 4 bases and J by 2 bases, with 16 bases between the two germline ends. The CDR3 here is CASSVTREIPTDTQYF. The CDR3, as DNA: TGTGCCAGCAGTGTTACCCGGGAGATCCCCACAGATACGCAGTATTTT.

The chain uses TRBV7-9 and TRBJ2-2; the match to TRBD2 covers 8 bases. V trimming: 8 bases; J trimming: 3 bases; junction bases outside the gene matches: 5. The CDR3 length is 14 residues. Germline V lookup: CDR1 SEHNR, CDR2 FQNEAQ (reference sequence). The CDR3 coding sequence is TGTGCCAGCGATCGGGAGGGCTACACCGGGGAGCTGTTTTTT. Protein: CASDREGYTGELFF.

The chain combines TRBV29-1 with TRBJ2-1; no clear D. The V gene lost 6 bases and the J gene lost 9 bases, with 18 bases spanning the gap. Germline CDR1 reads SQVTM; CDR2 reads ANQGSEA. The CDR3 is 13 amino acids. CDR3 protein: CSVDLGMYREQFF. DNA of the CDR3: TGCAGCGTGGATCTGGGGATGTACCGTGAGCAGTTCTTC.

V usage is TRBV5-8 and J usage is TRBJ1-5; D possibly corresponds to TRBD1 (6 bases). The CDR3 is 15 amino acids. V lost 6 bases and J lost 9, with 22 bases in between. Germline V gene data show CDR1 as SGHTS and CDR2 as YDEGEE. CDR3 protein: CASINGRDTYWPQHF. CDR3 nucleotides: TGTGCCAGCATAAATGGCCGGGACACCTACTGGCCCCAGCATTTT.

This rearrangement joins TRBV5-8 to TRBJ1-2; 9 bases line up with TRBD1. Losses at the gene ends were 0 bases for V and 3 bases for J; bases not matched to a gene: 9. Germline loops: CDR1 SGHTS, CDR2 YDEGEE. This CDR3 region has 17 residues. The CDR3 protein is CASSLASGDRVYYGYTF. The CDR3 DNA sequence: TGTGCCAGCAGCTTGGCATCGGGGGACAGGGTCTACTATGGCTACACCTTC.

This chain's CDR3 is CASSSRGASNEQFF. CDR3 sequence (DNA): TGTGCCAGCAGCTCTCGGGGAGCCTCCAATGAGCAGTTCTTC. The chain is built from TRBV7-8 and TRBJ2-1; D is possibly TRBD2 (5 bases). The germline CDR1 and CDR2 sequences are SGHVS and FQNEAQ. Trimming took off 4 bases at V and 6 bases at J, with 13 bases between the two ends. The CDR3 has 14 amino acids.

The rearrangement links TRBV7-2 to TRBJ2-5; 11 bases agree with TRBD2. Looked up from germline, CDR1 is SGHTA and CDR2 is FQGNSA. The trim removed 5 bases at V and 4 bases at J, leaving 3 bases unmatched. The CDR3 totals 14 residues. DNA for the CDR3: TGTGCCAGCAGCCAAGGGACTAGCGGAGAGACCCAGTACTTC. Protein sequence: CASSQGTSGETQYF.

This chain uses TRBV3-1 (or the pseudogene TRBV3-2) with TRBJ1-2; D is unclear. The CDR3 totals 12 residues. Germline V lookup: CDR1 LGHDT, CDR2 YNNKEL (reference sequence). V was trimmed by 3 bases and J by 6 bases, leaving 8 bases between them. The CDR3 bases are TGTGCCAGCAGCCAGGGAATCCATGGCTACACCTTC. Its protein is CASSQGIHGYTF.